The 13 T cell receptor beta chains reported below all come from one sample, sequenced in a study of blood T cell repertoires in COVID-19. This table comes from immunoSEQ multiplex PCR, and its TCRdb copy is limited to in-frame clones, with some not included. The table records some 120,000 clones, less than 95% of them present only once. Sequences were obtained from peripheral blood. Receptors were obtained from a human donor with active COVID-19. The donor label of this sample is uncertain.

With regard to this clone: Other nucleotide sequences in the sample specify the same CDR3. The chain is built from TRBV7-2 and TRBJ1-3; possible D gene TRBD1, 5 bases. The CDR3 runs 15 residues. V was cut by 1 base and J by 4 bases, with 11 bases left in between. Germline V CDR1 and CDR2: SGHTA, FQGNSA. This chain's CDR3 is CASSLGSQGGNTIYF. The CDR3 region has the DNA TGTGCCAGCAGCTTAGGTTCGCAGGGCGGAAACACCATATATTTT.

This clone was recorded once. The chain has TRBV7-6 and TRBJ2-3; 12 nucleotides agree with TRBD2. The CDR3 totals 18 residues. CDR1 is SGHVS, CDR2 FNYEAQ, per germline. V lost 1 base, J lost 3 bases, and 8 bases stayed unmatched. CDR3 DNA sequence: TGTGCCAGCAGCTTAGTTTCGGCTAGCGGGGGGGCGACAGATACGCAGTATTTT. Its protein product is CASSLVSASGGATDTQYF.

The chain couples TRBV6-5 to TRBJ1-2; D is perhaps TRBD1 (6 bases). Trimming removed 0 bases from V and 7 bases from J, with 6 bases in between. Germline lookup yields CDR1 MNHEY and CDR2 SVGAGI. The CDR3 covers 12 residues. Here the CDR3 reads CASSYSGGGYTF. The CDR3 DNA sequence: TGTGCCAGCAGTTACTCAGGGGGTGGCTACACCTTC.

The V gene is TRBV2, the J gene TRBJ2-7; D ambiguous. With 7 bases removed from V and 7 bases from J, the gap between germline ends came to 14 bases. Germline CDR1 and CDR2: SNHLY and FYNNEI. This CDR3 comprises 12 residues. CDR3 coding DNA: TGTGCCAGCATGCGCCAGACTCGGGAGCAGTACTTC. It specifies CASMRQTREQYF.

This clone showed up just a few times. The chain uses TRBV6-1 and TRBJ1-6; no clear D gene. From germline, CDR1 is MNHNS and CDR2 SASEGT. V dropped 2 bases and J dropped 7 bases, with 12 bases sitting between them. The CDR3 has 15 amino acids. The CDR3, as DNA: TGTGCCAGCAGTGAACAGGCAGGTCTCAATTCACCCCTCCACTTT. It encodes CASSEQAGLNSPLHF.

This clone was recorded only once. The chain joins TRBV3-1 (or the pseudogene TRBV3-2) to TRBJ2-3, with TRBD1 matching 8 bases. The length of the CDR3 is 18 residues. Germline loops: CDR1 LGHDT, CDR2 YNNKEL (reference sequence). V was clipped by 1 base and J by 1 base; unmatched bases: 10. CDR3 loop: CASSQASGQGLGTDTQYF. In DNA form, the CDR3 reads TGTGCCAGCAGCCAAGCCAGTGGACAGGGCCTTGGCACAGATACGCAGTATTTT.

V gene TRBV6-6 combines with J gene TRBJ2-5; TRBD2 aligns across 9 bases. Unmatched junction bases numbered 5, after V lost 2 bases and J lost 1 base. This CDR3 has 16 amino acids. Per the germline V gene, CDR1 is MNHNY and CDR2 is SVGAGI (reference sequence). The CDR3 here is CASSYPRGGAQETQYF. The DNA of the CDR3 is TGTGCCAGCAGTTACCCGCGGGGGGGGGCCCAAGAGACCCAGTACTTC.

The chain is built from TRBV5-1 and TRBJ2-3, with 10 nucleotides matching TRBD2. The CDR3 sequence is 15 residues long. In germline, CDR1 is SGHRS, CDR2 YFSETQ. V was clipped by 2 bases and J by 0 bases; unmatched bases: 0. The CDR3 protein is CASSFSGGSTDTQYF. Here the CDR3 DNA reads TGCGCCAGCAGCTTTAGCGGGGGGAGCACAGATACGCAGTATTTT. Based on the CDR3 plus reference TRBV5-1 and TRBJ2-3, the full variable domain is KAGVTQTPRYLIKTRGQQVTLSCSPISGHRSVSWYQQTPGQGLQFLFEYFSETQRNKGNFPGRFSGRQFSNSRSEMNVSTLELGDSALYLCASSFSGGSTDTQYFGPGTRLTVL.

The chain links TRBV7-9 to TRBJ2-5; a possible D gene is TRBD1 (5 bases). CDR1 and CDR2 (germline): SEHNR, FQNEAQ (reference sequence). There are 13 residues in the CDR3. The CDR3 sequence is CALGASSQETQYF. The CDR3 coding sequence is TGTGCATTAGGGGCGTCGTCCCAAGAGACCCAGTACTTC.

This chain uses TRBV2 with TRBJ1-2, with D unclear. V was clipped by 7 bases and J by 4 bases, with 10 bases between them. Germline V gene sequence: CDR1 SNHLY, CDR2 FYNNEI. The CDR3 extends over 12 amino acids. In DNA form, the CDR3 reads TGTGCCAGCAAGCACTTTCTCTATGGCTACACCTTC. Translated: CASKHFLYGYTF.

The chain carries TRBV29-1 and TRBJ1-2; D perhaps matches TRBD1 (6 bases). The germline gives CDR1 SQVTM, CDR2 ANQGSEA. This CDR3 region has 13 residues. Trimming took 7 bases from V and 2 from J, leaving 14 bases between them. CDR3 in amino acids: CSGLDRFNYGYTF. CDR3 nucleotides: TGCAGCGGCCTAGACAGGTTCAACTATGGCTACACCTTC.

The V and J genes are TRBV7-2 and TRBJ2-1; 8 bases are shared with TRBD2. CDR1 is SGHTA, CDR2 FQGNSA, per germline. V shed 2 bases, J shed 5 bases, and the junction held 8 bases outside the gene matches. The CDR3 extends over 16 amino acids. CDR3 sequence reads: CASSLSGTRSNNEQFF. The CDR3 bases are TGTGCCAGCAGCTTATCCGGGACTAGATCAAACAATGAGCAGTTCTTC.

The V call is TRBV4-3, the J call TRBJ1-1; 7 bases agree with TRBD1. The CDR3 covers 13 residues. J lost 10 bases, V lost 4 bases, and 9 bases had no gene match. Germline CDR1 is LGHNA and CDR2 is YSLEER. The CDR3 DNA reads as TGCGCCAGCAGCCGCACTACACAGGGGAGAGCTTTCTTT. This translates into CASSRTTQGRAFF.